Included here is one TCR beta chain sequence, with context. This specimen belongs to a study of blood T cell repertoires in COVID-19. Study background: Some COVID-19 samples were acute and others convalescent; all came from the United States, Italy and Spain. PBMCs, B-cell-depleted T cells, or T cells provided the cDNA or gDNA that made up the material.

Authors' processing steps: Nucleated cell counts were estimated from reference gene primer amplification. Clones were sequenced by immunoSEQ multiplex PCR, and TCRdb holds only the in-frame ones, with some missing. Clone size and V and J calls were adopted from that table, with D and trimming inferred from the DNA. The table shows about 70,000 clones, with around 89% occurring only once. V was trimmed by 1 base and J by 0 bases, leaving 8 bases between them. Germline loops: CDR1 SGHRS, CDR2 YFSETQ. The CDR3 runs 15 residues. The chain joins TRBV5-1 to TRBJ2-1, with D possibly matching TRBD2 (5 bases). The specimen sequenced was peripheral blood. The receptor's source is a man aged 50 to 59 with acute or convalescent COVID-19. The DNA of the CDR3 is TGCGCCAGCAGCTTGTTAACTAGCTCCTACAATGAGCAGTTCTTC. As protein: CASSLLTSSYNEQFF.